One and the same sample provided the 30 T cell receptor beta chains below, sequenced in a study of T-cell memory formation after mild COVID-19. TCRdb analysed the 5' RACE reads with MiXCR anew, one entry per CDR3 protein. The sample lists 450,000 or so distinct CDR3 sequences; about 23% were seen once. The source material was PBMCs or a T cell subset sorted from them (not recorded which). These receptors were taken from an adult woman who had mild COVID-19 (a few samples of this study predate the infection). Cell type and time point are not known.

This clonotype appeared many times. V is TRBV4-3 and J is TRBJ2-3; 11 bases are shared with TRBD2. J was trimmed by 7 bases and V by 1 base; bases with no gene match: 7. This CDR3 spans 16 amino acids. Germline V gives CDR1 LGHNA, CDR2 YSLEER. CDR3 region: CASSQGSLAGGYTQYF. In nucleotides, the CDR3 is TGCGCCAGCAGCCAAGGGTCCCTAGCGGGAGGATATACGCAGTATTTT.

The genes are TRBV3-1 and TRBJ2-3; D gene uncertain. Trimming removed 5 bases at V and 10 bases at J, with 13 bases between. This CDR3 spans 12 amino acids. Per germline, CDR1 LGHDT and CDR2 YNNKEL (reference sequence). CDR3 protein: CASSETAKAQYF. The CDR3, as DNA: TGTGCCAGCAGCGAAACAGCGAAGGCGCAGTATTTT.

The chain recombines TRBV7-9 with TRBJ2-1; 8 bases agree with TRBD2. This CDR3 is 17 amino acids long. The germline gives CDR1 SEHNR, CDR2 FQNEAQ (reference sequence). With V trimmed by 2 bases and J by 5 bases, 11 bases remained unmatched. The CDR3 loop reads CASSLRGGLPGDNEQFF. CDR3 coding DNA: TGTGCCAGCAGCTTACGCGGGGGGCTTCCGGGGGACAATGAGCAGTTCTTC. The full variable domain, completed using reference TRBV7-9 and TRBJ2-1, is DTGVSQNPRHKITKRGQNVTFRCDPISEHNRLYWYRQTLGQGPEFLTYFQNEAQLEKSRLLSDRFSAERPKGSFSTLEIQRTEQGDSAMYLCASSLRGGLPGDNEQFFGPGTRLTVL.

This clonotype was detected a few times. This chain joins TRBV7-9 and TRBJ2-7; D is perhaps TRBD1 (5 bases). Per the germline V gene, CDR1 is SEHNR and CDR2 is FQNEAQ (reference sequence). The CDR3 is 13 amino acids. Trimming removed 5 bases at V and 0 bases at J, with 8 bases between. CDR3 coding DNA: TGTGCCAGCAGCCCAGGGAACTCCTACGAGCAGTACTTC. It is translated as CASSPGNSYEQYF.

The genes are TRBV5-1 and TRBJ1-1; 7 nucleotides align to TRBD1. Germline lookup yields CDR1 SGHRS and CDR2 YFSETQ. V was clipped by 4 bases and J by 2 bases; unmatched bases: 8. The length of the CDR3 is 15 residues. The CDR3 DNA reads TGCGCCAGCAGCCTCGTGACAGGGATTAACACTGAAGCTTTCTTT. As protein: CASSLVTGINTEAFF.

The chain is built from TRBV12-3 or TRBV12-4 and TRBJ2-3; D unresolved. Trimming shortened V by 5 bases and J by 1 base, and 7 bases separated the two germline ends. CDR3 length equals 13 residues. This chain's CDR3 is CASSPWRTDTQYF. The CDR3 DNA sequence: TGTGCCAGCAGTCCTTGGCGCACAGATACGCAGTATTTT.

The chain combines TRBV6-5 with TRBJ2-3; the D is unclear. Trimming took off 6 bases at V and 3 bases at J, with 10 bases between the two ends. From germline, CDR1 is MNHEY and CDR2 SVGAGI. The CDR3 length is 13 residues. In DNA form, the CDR3 reads TGTGCCAGCAGGGGGTATGGAACAGATACGCAGTATTTT. Residues: CASRGYGTDTQYF.

This clonotype was counted at least ten times. The chain couples TRBV19 to TRBJ2-1; 7 nucleotides agree with TRBD1. J gave up 2 bases and V 9 bases, and 4 bases lay outside the gene matches. This CDR3 region has 13 residues. Germline V gene lookup returns CDR1 LNHDA and CDR2 SQIVND (reference sequence). CDR3 bases: TGTGCCAGCGTGGGGACAGCCTACAATGAGCAGTTCTTC. This sequence encodes CASVGTAYNEQFF.

The chain joins TRBV7-9 to TRBJ2-1; no clear D gene. The CDR3 totals 13 residues. Germline V gene sequence: CDR1 SEHNR, CDR2 FQNEAQ (reference sequence). Trimming cost V 2 bases and J 8 bases, with 10 bases left between them. In DNA, the CDR3 is TGTGCCAGCAGCTTAACTCGGGTCGATGAGCAGTTCTTC. Protein sequence: CASSLTRVDEQFF.

This clonotype was detected only a few times. The gene calls are TRBV12-3 or TRBV12-4 and TRBJ2-3; no definite D call. The germline V and J ends were trimmed by 8 bases and 0 bases, with 12 bases remaining between them. The CDR3 consists of 14 residues. CDR3 coding DNA: TGTGCCAGCCGTCTGCCTACTAGCACAGATACGCAGTATTTT. Protein: CASRLPTSTDTQYF.

Points on this clonotype: An end of the junction differs from the germline gene, which may be a read error. The chain carries TRBV30 and TRBJ1-1; unclear D gene. CDR1 is GTSNPN and CDR2 is SVGIG in the germline V gene (reference sequence). The CDR3 has 11 amino acids. CDR3 protein: CAGSWPPLAFF. The CDR3 DNA reads TGTGCCGGGAGTTGGCCGCCACTTGCTTTCTTT. Full variable domain (remainder filled in from reference TRBV30 and TRBJ1-1): SQTIHQWPATLVQPVGSPLSLECTVEGTSNPNLYWYRQAAGRGLQLLFYSVGIGQISSEVPQNLSASRPQDRQFILSSKKLLLSDSGFYLCAGSWPPLAFFGQGTRLTVV.

This chain links TRBV11-2 with TRBJ2-7; 9 nucleotides agree with TRBD1. The germline gives CDR1 SGHAT, CDR2 FQNNGV. The trim removed 3 bases at V and 6 bases at J, leaving 9 bases unmatched. CDR3 size: 15 residues. CDR3 sequence: CASSLATGTGTEQYF. In DNA, the CDR3 is TGTGCCAGCAGCTTGGCGACCGGGACAGGGACCGAGCAGTACTTC.

The chain is built from TRBV4-2 and TRBJ2-1; 7 bases are a match to TRBD1. There are 14 residues in the CDR3. V dropped 1 base and J dropped 6; count of bases not matched to a gene: 3. Germline CDR1 reads LGHNA; CDR2 reads YNFKEQ. The CDR3 protein is CASSQGDSFNEQFF. CDR3 coding DNA: TGTGCCAGCAGCCAAGGGGACAGTTTCAATGAGCAGTTCTTC.

This chain uses TRBV12-3 or TRBV12-4 with TRBJ2-2, with 14 positions matching TRBD2. The CDR3 covers 16 residues. J gave up 3 bases and V 6 bases, and 3 bases lay outside the gene matches. The CDR3 protein is CASRGLAGVYTGELFF. DNA for the CDR3: TGTGCCAGCAGGGGACTAGCGGGAGTGTACACCGGGGAGCTGTTTTTT.

This clonotype was seen more than once but under ten times. V and J are TRBV5-1 and TRBJ2-2, with 7 bases lining up with TRBD1. Unmatched junction bases numbered 17, after V lost 8 bases and J lost 1 base. The CDR3 contains 18 residues. CDR1 is SGHRS, CDR2 YFSETQ, per germline. The CDR3 protein is CASTRDSRLMLNTGELFF. The CDR3 DNA follows: TGCGCCAGTACCCGGGACAGCCGATTGATGTTGAACACCGGGGAGCTGTTTTTT.

The table lists this clonotype with a few counts. The CDR3 DNA follows: TGTGCCAGCTCACCAGACGGGGCTAGCAATCAGCCCCAGCATTTT. It is translated as CASSPDGASNQPQHF. The chain has TRBV18 and TRBJ1-5, with a tentative D call TRBD1 (5 bases). Between the trimmed V and J ends, which lost 2 bases and 0 bases, there was a span of 8 bases. CDR1 and CDR2 (germline): KGHSH, LQKENI. This CDR3 has 15 amino acids.

The chain uses TRBV6-5 and TRBJ1-6; 7 bases agree with TRBD1. The V gene end was trimmed by 7 bases and the J gene end by 2 bases; junction bases not matched to a gene: 5. Germline loops: CDR1 MNHEY, CDR2 SVGAGI. The CDR3 loop spans 15 amino acids. CDR3 bases: TGTGCCAGCACCGGGACAGCCACCTATAATTCACCCCTCCACTTT. Protein: CASTGTATYNSPLHF.

This clonotype appeared a few times. The CDR3 loop is CASSYRFGTEAFF. Here the CDR3 DNA reads TGCGCCAGCAGCTACAGGTTCGGCACTGAAGCTTTCTTT. This chain uses TRBV5-1 with TRBJ1-1; tentatively, D is TRBD1 (5 bases). CDR3 length: 13 residues. Germline V lookup: CDR1 SGHRS, CDR2 YFSETQ. V gave up 3 bases and J gave up 4 bases, with 10 bases separating them. Together with reference TRBV5-1 and TRBJ1-1, the CDR3 gives the full variable domain: KAGVTQTPRYLIKTRGQQVTLSCSPISGHRSVSWYQQTPGQGLQFLFEYFSETQRNKGNFPGRFSGRQFSNSRSEMNVSTLELGDSALYLCASSYRFGTEAFFGQGTRLTVV.

This clonotype was counted ten times or more. The V call is TRBV18, the J call TRBJ2-3; D is ambiguous. CDR3 length: 12 amino acids. Germline CDR1 KGHSH, CDR2 LQKENI. The V gene lost 8 bases and the J gene lost 6 bases, with 12 bases spanning the gap. CDR3 protein: CASSPQGDTQYF. DNA of the CDR3: TGTGCCAGCAGCCCTCAAGGGGATACGCAGTATTTT.

The rearrangement joins TRBV6-5 to TRBJ2-7; TRBD1 or TRBD2 may be the D gene (6 bases each). The CDR3 is 17 amino acids. Trimming pared 2 bases from V and 5 bases from J, leaving 22 bases between. Germline V CDR1 and CDR2: MNHEY, SVGAGI. The CDR3 region has the DNA TGTGCCAGCAGTTACGTAGGGATAGCGGAGGGGGTAGACGAGCAGTACTTC. Translated: CASSYVGIAEGVDEQYF.

This clonotype was seen at least ten times. The chain has TRBV20-1 and TRBJ2-1, with a weak D call TRBD2 (6 bases). This CDR3 spans 17 amino acids. Trimming stripped 0 bases from V and 1 base from J, with 16 bases between. CDR1 and CDR2 from the germline V gene are DFQATT and SNEGSKA (reference sequence). Here the CDR3 DNA reads TGCAGTGCTAGAGACTTACCCCGGGACTCGTCCTACAATGAGCAGTTCTTC. Translation: CSARDLPRDSSYNEQFF.

This clonotype was counted a few times. The chain has TRBV4-2 and TRBJ2-2; the D is unclear. V was cut by 0 bases and J by 7 bases, with 18 bases left in between. The length of the CDR3 is 17 residues. CDR1 and CDR2 (germline): LGHNA, YNFKEQ. The CDR3 loop is CASSQDPDASQGGELFF. In nucleotides, the CDR3 is TGTGCCAGCAGCCAAGATCCAGACGCCTCTCAAGGCGGGGAGCTGTTTTTT.

The rearrangement links TRBV5-6 to TRBJ2-3, with D tentatively TRBD1 or TRBD2 (5 bases each). Germline CDR1 SGHDT, CDR2 YYEEEE. The CDR3 spans 14 residues. Trimming shortened V by 5 bases and J by 8 bases, and 18 bases separated the two germline ends. CDR3 coding DNA: TGTGCCAGCAGTTACGGGACCCCCCTATCTACGCAGTATTTT. It is translated as CASSYGTPLSTQYF.

This clonotype was counted a few times. This chain connects TRBV20-1 to TRBJ2-7, with D uncertain. With 1 base removed from V and 0 bases from J, the gap between germline ends came to 10 bases. This CDR3 spans 14 amino acids. Germline V gene data show CDR1 as DFQATT and CDR2 as SNEGSKA (reference sequence). The CDR3 is CSARGAVSSYEQYF. DNA of the CDR3: TGCAGTGCTAGAGGGGCAGTCAGCTCCTACGAGCAGTACTTC.

V is TRBV5-4 and J is TRBJ2-1; D possibly corresponds to TRBD1 (6 bases). Trimming took off 7 bases at V and 7 bases at J, with 21 bases between the two ends. Per the germline V gene, CDR1 is SGHNT and CDR2 is YYREEE (reference sequence). The CDR3 is 15 amino acids. CDR3 residues: CASGTTGYLVNEQFF. In DNA, the CDR3 is TGTGCCAGCGGGACAACAGGGTACCTAGTGAATGAGCAGTTCTTC.

This clonotype showed up just once. The V gene is TRBV3-1, the J gene TRBJ2-2; D is uncertain. The CDR3 is 13 amino acids. The germline V gene encodes CDR1 LGHDT and CDR2 YNNKEL (reference sequence). Trimming removed 10 bases from V and 8 bases from J, with 17 bases in between. The CDR3 protein is CATRHQVAGELFF. The CDR3 DNA follows: TGTGCCACCAGACACCAGGTCGCTGGGGAGCTGTTTTTT.

This clonotype was detected only a few times. The DNA of the CDR3 is TGTGCCAGCAGTCCGGACTTAGTCCTGGGTGAAAGGTACGAGCAGTACTTC. Amino acids: CASSPDLVLGERYEQYF. The J gene is TRBJ2-7, the V gene TRBV27; possible D gene TRBD2, 5 bases. CDR1 MNHEY and CDR2 SMNVEV come from the germline V gene (reference sequence). This CDR3 region has 17 residues. V gave up 5 bases and J gave up 4 bases, with 24 bases separating them.

This clonotype was seen a few times. The gene calls are TRBV6-2 or TRBV6-3 and TRBJ2-3; 11 bases align to TRBD2. V dropped 8 bases and J dropped 3; count of bases not matched to a gene: 19. The CDR3 has 19 residues. Germline-derived CDR1 and CDR2 are MNHEY and SVGEGT. In nucleotides, the CDR3 is TGTGCCAGCGGCAGCAACGGATGGCTAGCGGGAGGAGTAACAGATACGCAGTATTTT. It yields the protein CASGSNGWLAGGVTDTQYF.

This clonotype was counted only a few times. The gene calls are TRBV12-3 or TRBV12-4 and TRBJ2-3; D is perhaps TRBD2 (5 bases). The germline V and J ends were trimmed by 3 bases and 4 bases, with 17 bases remaining between them. The CDR3 is made up of 16 amino acids. The CDR3 loop reads CASSFGLRALADTQYF. CDR3 DNA: TGTGCCAGCAGTTTTGGGTTGCGGGCTCTCGCAGATACGCAGTATTTT.

This clonotype was detected a few times. The chain employs TRBV7-9 and TRBJ1-4, with unresolved D. V was shortened by 7 bases and J by 10 bases, with 13 bases between the two germline ends. CDR3 length equals 12 residues. Germline-derived CDR1 and CDR2 are SEHNR and FQNEAQ (reference sequence). The CDR3 sequence: CASTSADGKLFF. CDR3 nucleotides: TGTGCCAGCACCTCGGCTGACGGAAAACTGTTTTTT.